This T cell receptor beta chain was sequenced in a study of blood T cells in healthy people across ages. There were at least 5 micrograms of total RNA extracted from every sample. A second about 7 to 12 cycle PCR used barcoded and J-beta primers. Every cDNA molecule carried a tag from a template-switch adaptor bearing 12 random nucleotides. TCRdb recomputed calls from the 5' RACE reads with MiXCR, one row per CDR3 protein. The sample consists of over 1,500,000 distinct CDR3 sequences, around 48% of them appearing once. The CDR3 is 14 amino acids. CDR1 DFQATT and CDR2 SNEGSKA come from the germline V gene (reference sequence). Trimming left V 3 bases short and J 0 bases short, with 11 bases between. This clonotype was detected only a few times.

Sequencing input: blood. The rearrangement links TRBV20-1 to TRBJ1-2, with D unclear. The TCR comes from a woman between 40 and 55 years old in good health. CDR3 in amino acids: CSASARTSNYGYTF. The CDR3 nucleotides read TGCAGTGCTAGCGCTCGGACTTCTAACTATGGCTACACCTTC.